A single sample gave rise to the 23 T cell receptor beta chains below, sequenced in a study of metastatic and nonmetastatic thyroid tumors. Thyroid surgery was preceded by no treatment in any patient. TCRdb re-called clones via MiXCR from the PCR reads. This repertoire shows 2,500 to 3,500 clones, approximately 26% found once; its top ten account for roughly 15%. What was sequenced was tumor tissue. These receptors came from a female donor with papillary thyroid cancer or a benign thyroid nodule (not recorded which). Some clones in this sample may be carry-over from other donors' samples.

This clone came up a few times. The CDR3 loop reads CASSHGTRYEQYF. In nucleotides, the CDR3 is TGTGCCAGCAGTCACGGGACTAGGTACGAGCAGTACTTC. V and J are TRBV27 and TRBJ2-7; 8 bases align to TRBD2. This CDR3 has 13 residues. The germline gives CDR1 MNHEY, CDR2 SMNVEV (reference sequence). The J segment lost 4 bases and the V segment lost 5 bases, leaving 4 bases of the junction unmatched.

This clone qualifies as large. The V gene is TRBV10-3, the J gene TRBJ1-1; D unresolved. This CDR3 is 16 amino acids long. CDR1 is ENHRY, CDR2 SYGVKD, per germline. Trimming took off 7 bases at V and 4 bases at J, with 22 bases between the two ends. The CDR3 DNA sequence: TGTGCCATCACCCGCGAACCTGGCGGGAGAGCCACTGAAGCTTTCTTT. As protein: CAITREPGGRATEAFF.

The chain has TRBV7-2 and TRBJ1-2; D unresolved. V lost 0 bases to trimming and J lost 6 bases, with 11 bases between them. From germline, CDR1 is SGHTA and CDR2 FQGNSA. The CDR3 loop spans 14 amino acids. CDR3 loop: CASSLARISNGYTF. CDR3 nucleotides: TGTGCCAGCAGCTTAGCGAGGATAAGTAATGGCTACACCTTC.

For this clone: At one end the junction does not follow the germline gene, possibly because of a read error. The chain links TRBV7-2 to TRBJ1-6; no clear D gene. Per germline, CDR1 SGHTA and CDR2 FQGNSA. The length of the CDR3 is 15 residues. The CDR3 DNA is TGTGCCAGCAGCACCCTTGGGCTAGCGGGAGATCCACGGTACTTC. Translation: CASSTLGLAGDPRYF.

This clone was seen only a few times. The gene calls are TRBV6-1 and TRBJ2-7; TRBD1 agrees at 9 bases. V dropped 4 bases and J dropped 5; count of bases not matched to a gene: 9. From germline, CDR1 is MNHNS and CDR2 SASEGT. This CDR3 spans 15 amino acids. The CDR3 DNA is TGTGCCAGCAGTGTTGAGACAGGGGGAAGCCACGAGCAGTACTTC. Translated: CASSVETGGSHEQYF.

The rearrangement joins TRBV6-1 to TRBJ1-6; tentatively, D is TRBD1 (5 bases). The germline V gene has CDR1 MNHNS and CDR2 SASEGT. The CDR3 extends over 14 amino acids. Trimming took off 4 bases at V and 7 bases at J, with 11 bases between the two ends. The chain's CDR3 is CASSVEGQNSPLHF. CDR3 in DNA: TGTGCCAGCAGTGTCGAGGGGCAGAATTCACCCCTCCACTTT.

The CDR3: CASSPSGTGDSPLHF. The CDR3 nucleotides are TGTGCCAGCAGTCCGTCTGGGACAGGGGATTCACCCCTCCACTTT. The chain uses TRBV6-1 and TRBJ1-6; 10 bases map to TRBD1. Germline CDR1 MNHNS, CDR2 SASEGT. V shed 5 bases, J shed 8 bases, and the junction held 6 bases outside the gene matches. The CDR3 has 15 residues.

This clone was found a few times. The V gene is TRBV20-1, the J gene TRBJ1-4; 9 bases align to TRBD1. This CDR3 has 14 amino acids. The V segment lost 5 bases and the J segment 7 bases; nucleotides outside the gene matches: 8. Per germline, CDR1 DFQATT and CDR2 SNEGSKA (reference sequence). The CDR3 DNA sequence: TGCAGTGCTGATTCGGGACAGGGCTTTGAAAAACTGTTTTTT. Protein sequence: CSADSGQGFEKLFF.

The chain links TRBV6-1 to TRBJ2-1, with TRBD1 identical over 9 bases. The CDR3 totals 16 residues. The germline CDR1 and CDR2 sequences are MNHNS and SASEGT. Germline trimming cut 6 bases from V and 7 bases from J; bases unmatched to any gene: 13. CDR3 region: CASSDVPGQGTNEQFF. CDR3 nucleotides: TGTGCCAGCAGCGATGTTCCGGGACAGGGAACAAATGAGCAGTTCTTC.

A few counts support this clone. V usage is TRBV28 and J usage is TRBJ2-7; 12 nucleotides align to TRBD2. This CDR3 is built from 13 residues. V shed 6 bases and J 6 bases; nucleotides not matched to a gene: 3. Germline CDR1 and CDR2: MDHEN and SYDVKM. CDR3 coding DNA: TGTGCCAGCAGGACTAGCGGGAGAGGCGAGCAGTACTTC. This gives the protein CASRTSGRGEQYF.

The rearrangement links TRBV11-3 to TRBJ2-7, with a weak D call TRBD1 (6 bases). CDR1 and CDR2 (germline): SGHNT, YENEEA. The V end lost 5 bases, the J end lost 2 bases, and 13 bases lay between the germline ends. This CDR3 comprises 14 residues. In DNA, the CDR3 is TGTGCCAGCAGCGAACCGGGACAAACCTACGAGCAGTACTTC. Protein sequence: CASSEPGQTYEQYF.

This sequence joins TRBV12-3 or TRBV12-4 and TRBJ1-2, with D perhaps TRBD1 (6 bases). Trimming took 5 bases from V and 1 from J, leaving 11 bases between them. CDR3 length: 14 residues. CDR3 bases: TGTGCCAGCAGTCCCCGACAGGATAACTATGGCTACACCTTC. It specifies CASSPRQDNYGYTF.

This clone is medium-sized. J is TRBJ1-1 and V is TRBV7-2; 8 bases agree with TRBD1. Germline CDR1 is SGHTA and CDR2 is FQGNSA. The CDR3 is made up of 15 amino acids. Losses at the gene ends were 5 bases for V and 5 bases for J; bases not matched to a gene: 10. The CDR3 protein is CASSGSGGARTEAFF. The CDR3 DNA reads TGTGCCAGCAGCGGGTCAGGGGGCGCAAGGACTGAAGCTTTCTTT.

The chain has TRBV12-3 or TRBV12-4 and TRBJ1-1; maybe TRBD1 (5 bases). The V end lost 2 bases, the J end lost 1 base, and 11 bases lay between the germline ends. CDR3 size: 15 residues. The CDR3 region is CASSLTLGQNTEAFF. CDR3 DNA: TGTGCCAGCAGTTTAACGTTAGGACAGAACACTGAAGCTTTCTTT.

By sample fraction, this clone is medium-sized. J is TRBJ2-3 and V is TRBV7-3, with TRBD2 identical over 10 bases. V trimming: 5 bases; J trimming: 6 bases; junction bases outside the gene matches: 8. Germline V lookup: CDR1 SGHTA, CDR2 FQGTGA. This CDR3 is 15 amino acids long. CDR3 nucleotides: TGTGCCAGCAGCGCGGGGCTAGCGGGAGCTGATACGCAGTATTTT. This sequence encodes CASSAGLAGADTQYF. Full variable domain (rest looked up from reference TRBV7-3 and TRBJ2-3): GAGVSQTPSNKVTEKGKYVELRCDPISGHTALYWYRQSLGQGPEFLIYFQGTGAADDSGLPNDRFFAVRPEGSVSTLKIQRTERGDSAVYLCASSAGLAGADTQYFGPGTRLTVL.

Only a few counts were recorded for this clone. The chain recombines TRBV2 with TRBJ1-2; a possible D gene is TRBD1 (6 bases). V shed 3 bases and J shed 3 bases, with 11 bases lying between them. CDR1 SNHLY and CDR2 FYNNEI come from the germline V gene. This CDR3 has 14 residues. As DNA, the CDR3 is TGTGCCAGCAGTGACCGCGGGACACACTATGGCTACACCTTC. Protein product: CASSDRGTHYGYTF.

This clone is medium-sized in the sample. Different DNA sequences within this sample yield the same CDR3. The chain uses TRBV28 and TRBJ1-2; no firm D call. With 9 bases removed from V and 8 bases from J, the gap between germline ends came to 22 bases. Germline CDR1 is MDHEN and CDR2 is SYDVKM. This CDR3 has 14 residues. In DNA, the CDR3 is TGTGCCAGTAGTATACTACCGGGAACCAAAGGCTACACCTTC. Protein product: CASSILPGTKGYTF.

The chain links TRBV19 to TRBJ2-7; D unclear. The CDR3 has 13 amino acids. Germline V gene sequence: CDR1 LNHDA, CDR2 SQIVND (reference sequence). The CDR3 reads CGCSASISYEQYF. The CDR3 DNA reads as TGTGGGTGTAGTGCCAGTATATCCTACGAGCAGTACTTC.

Within the sample, this clone is large (0.1 to 1%). The rearrangement uses TRBV28 and TRBJ1-2; no firm D call. The CDR3 has 13 amino acids. The germline gives CDR1 MDHEN, CDR2 SYDVKM. Between the trimmed V and J ends, which lost 2 bases and 7 bases, there was a span of 11 bases. The CDR3 DNA reads TGTGCCAGCAGTTTAGGCAGGACGGGTGGCTACACCTTC. Its protein is CASSLGRTGGYTF.

Remarks on this clone: One junction end disagrees with the germline gene, perhaps due to a read error. The chain employs TRBV7-9 and TRBJ2-1; 9 nucleotides align to TRBD1. Germline loops: CDR1 SEHNR, CDR2 FQNEAQ (reference sequence). The CDR3 totals 17 residues. This CDR3 is CASSSRRGQGSYNEHLF. The CDR3, as DNA: TGTGCCAGCAGCTCCCGGCGGGGACAGGGTTCCTACAATGAGCATCTCTTC.

The chain couples TRBV4-3 to TRBJ2-3; D remains unclear. Trimming stripped 4 bases from V and 2 bases from J, with 10 bases between. Per the germline V gene, CDR1 is LGHNA and CDR2 is YSLEER. This CDR3 spans 14 amino acids. The chain's CDR3 is CASSPRADTDTQYF. The CDR3 nucleotides are TGCGCCAGCAGCCCTCGGGCCGACACAGATACGCAGTATTTT.

This clone was recorded once. The V and J genes are TRBV7-8 and TRBJ2-7; the D call may be TRBD1 or TRBD2 (5 bases each). Trimming shortened V by 4 bases and J by 7 bases, and 20 bases separated the two germline ends. There are 15 residues in the CDR3. The germline V gene has CDR1 SGHVS and CDR2 FQNEAQ. This chain's CDR3 is CASSWLGRTLGEQYF. The CDR3 nucleotides read TGTGCCAGCAGCTGGCTGGGACGGACCCTTGGGGAGCAGTACTTC. The variable domain in full, with the rest retrieved from reference TRBV7-8 and TRBJ2-7, is GAGVSQSPRYKVAKRGQDVALRCDPISGHVSLFWYQQALGQGPEFLTYFQNEAQLDKSGLPSDRFFAERPEGSVSTLKIQRTQQEDSAVYLCASSWLGRTLGEQYFGPGTRLTVT.

This clone was detected only a few times. This chain uses TRBV6-1 with TRBJ2-7, with 10 bases identical to TRBD1. Germline V gene lookup returns CDR1 MNHNS and CDR2 SASEGT. The V segment lost 3 bases and the J segment 6 bases; nucleotides outside the gene matches: 11. The CDR3 has 16 amino acids. This CDR3 is CASSDGQGGIYVEQYF. In DNA, the CDR3 is TGTGCCAGCAGTGATGGACAGGGGGGGATCTACGTCGAGCAGTACTTC.